These 20 T cell receptor beta chains share one sample of origin, sequenced in a study. Sequencing used immunoSEQ multiplex PCR; TCRdb keeps in-frame clones, though not all of them. The table shows around 49,000 clones, with approximately 93% occurring only once. The sequencing sample was made of PBMCs. These receptors were obtained from a man aged 35 to 55 with rheumatoid arthritis.

The gene calls are TRBV6-2 or TRBV6-3 and TRBJ1-5, with D maybe TRBD1 (6 bases). The CDR3 sequence is 13 residues long. From germline, CDR1 is MNHEY and CDR2 SVGEGT. The V end lost 5 bases, the J end lost 4 bases, and 9 bases lay between the germline ends. The DNA of the CDR3 is TGTGCCAGCAGTCCACAGGGTAATCAGCCCCAGCATTTT. Translated, it gives CASSPQGNQPQHF.

J is TRBJ2-6 and V is TRBV7-9; 8 bases align to TRBD1. CDR1 is SEHNR, CDR2 FQNEAQ, per germline (reference sequence). After removal of 1 base from V and 0 bases from J, the junction contained 8 bases not matched to a gene. The CDR3 totals 19 residues. CDR3 region: CASSLGGTGLSSGANVLTF. CDR3 DNA sequence: TGTGCCAGCAGCTTAGGAGGGACAGGACTGTCCTCTGGGGCCAACGTCCTGACTTTC.

The chain is built from TRBV7-2 and TRBJ1-5, with D uncertain. Per the germline V gene, CDR1 is SGHTA and CDR2 is FQGNSA. Trimming stripped 5 bases from V and 6 bases from J, with 14 bases between. This CDR3 region has 14 residues. The CDR3 sequence: CASSLQIAGQPQHF. DNA for the CDR3: TGTGCCAGCAGCCTACAAATCGCGGGTCAGCCCCAGCATTTT.

This chain joins TRBV7-3 and TRBJ2-1; TRBD1 agrees at 10 bases. With V trimmed by 5 bases and J by 6 bases, 10 bases remained unmatched. The CDR3 has 16 residues. Germline V gives CDR1 SGHTA, CDR2 FQGTGA. This CDR3 reads CASSLSAGTGANEQFF. The CDR3 DNA reads as TGTGCCAGCAGCCTGAGCGCCGGGACAGGGGCCAATGAGCAGTTCTTC.

This clone has a handful of counts. The rearrangement joins TRBV6-6 to TRBJ2-7; 14 bases match TRBD2. The CDR3 is 13 residues long. V lost 8 bases, J lost 7 bases, and 4 bases stayed unmatched. Germline-derived CDR1 and CDR2 are MNHNY and SVGAGI (reference sequence). CDR3 coding DNA: TGTGCCAGCGCGACTAGCGGGGGGGAGGAGCAGTACTTC. Residues: CASATSGGEEQYF.

The gene calls are TRBV6-1 and TRBJ1-3; D is ambiguous. The germline gives CDR1 MNHNS, CDR2 SASEGT. The CDR3 runs to 14 residues. The V gene lost 2 bases and the J gene lost 4 bases, with 9 bases spanning the gap. The CDR3 sequence: CASSEQRMGNTIYF. DNA for the CDR3: TGTGCCAGCAGTGAACAGAGGATGGGAAACACCATATATTTT.

V gene TRBV6-1 combines with J gene TRBJ1-1; D gene ambiguous. V was clipped by 2 bases and J by 8 bases, with 9 bases between them. Germline assignment: CDR1 MNHNS and CDR2 SASEGT. The CDR3 sequence is 12 residues long. The CDR3 region has the DNA TGTGCCAGCAGTGAATTCTCCTGGGAAGCTTTCTTT. This translates into CASSEFSWEAFF.

This chain joins TRBV7-9 and TRBJ2-7; 7 positions agree with TRBD2. The CDR3 loop spans 15 amino acids. Germline loops: CDR1 SEHNR, CDR2 FQNEAQ (reference sequence). V shed 7 bases, J shed 5 bases, and the junction held 14 bases outside the gene matches. The CDR3 loop reads CASNPGGGRIDEQYF. The CDR3, as DNA: TGTGCCAGCAACCCGGGAGGCGGTAGGATCGACGAGCAGTACTTC.

There are a few counts of this clone. In nucleotides, the CDR3 is TGTGCCAGCAACCCCAGAGTAACCTACGAGCAGTACTTC. It codes for CASNPRVTYEQYF. This chain links TRBV2 with TRBJ2-7, with D unresolved. V was pared by 7 bases and J by 2 bases, with 12 bases between. This CDR3 has 13 residues. The germline V gene has CDR1 SNHLY and CDR2 FYNNEI.

The chain has TRBV21-1 and TRBJ1-6. TRBV21-1 is shown as a pseudogene. The CDR3 runs 13 residues. The DNA of the CDR3 is TGTGCCAGCAGCAAAGCGGAGTATTCACCCCTCCACTTT. Protein product: CASSKAEYSPLHF.

This clone was observed a single time. This rearrangement joins TRBV5-4 to TRBJ1-2; 10 nucleotides line up with TRBD1. Germline CDR1 is SGHNT and CDR2 is YYREEE (reference sequence). V shed 5 bases, J shed 7 bases, and the junction held 8 bases outside the gene matches. The CDR3 covers 14 residues. Here the CDR3 DNA reads TGTGCCAGCAGGCTGGACAGGGGGTCTTCTGGCTACACCTTC. Translating it yields CASRLDRGSSGYTF. Full variable domain (rest looked up from reference TRBV5-4 and TRBJ1-2): ETGVTQSPTHLIKTRGQQVTLRCSSQSGHNTVSWYQQALGQGPQFIFQYYREEENGRGNFPPRFSGLQFPNYSSELNVNALELDDSALYLCASRLDRGSSGYTFGSGTRLTVV.

The V call is TRBV11-3, the J call TRBJ2-4; the D gene could be TRBD1 or TRBD2 (6 bases each). The CDR3 length is 16 residues. Looked up from germline, CDR1 is SGHNT and CDR2 is YENEEA. V was cut by 5 bases and J by 0 bases, with 14 bases left in between. This chain's CDR3 is CASSRGTPLAKNIQYF. CDR3 nucleotide sequence: TGTGCCAGCAGCCGCGGGACACCTCTAGCCAAAAACATTCAGTACTTC.

This chain uses TRBV6-2 or TRBV6-3 with TRBJ1-5; 7 positions agree with TRBD1. This CDR3 spans 16 amino acids. Per the germline V gene, CDR1 is MNHEY and CDR2 is SVGEGT. V gave up 5 bases and J gave up 6 bases; unmatched junction bases: 13. This chain's CDR3 is CASSRQGKRSGQPQHF. The CDR3 nucleotides are TGTGCCAGCAGTCGACAGGGCAAAAGGTCGGGTCAGCCCCAGCATTTT.

This clone showed up just a few times. The CDR3 sequence is CASSLLRSSLRPTGGANYGYTF. CDR3 DNA: TGTGCCAGTAGCCTCCTACGGTCTAGCCTCCGTCCAACCGGGGGGGCTAACTATGGCTACACCTTC. V gene TRBV19 combines with J gene TRBJ1-2, with a tentative D call TRBD1 (5 bases). V was trimmed by 6 bases and J by 0 bases, leaving 35 bases between them. The CDR3 is 22 amino acids. Germline lookup yields CDR1 LNHDA and CDR2 SQIVND (reference sequence). The full variable domain, rest sourced from reference TRBV19 and TRBJ1-2, is DGGITQSPKYLFRKEGQNVTLSCEQNLNHDAMYWYRQDPGQGLRLIYYSQIVNDFQKGDIAEGYSVSREKKESFPLTVTSAQKNPTAFYLCASSLLRSSLRPTGGANYGYTFGSGTRLTVV.

The chain is built from TRBV3-1 (or the pseudogene TRBV3-2) and TRBJ1-1; tentative D call: TRBD1 (6 bases). V was clipped by 2 bases and J by 7 bases, with 14 bases between them. This CDR3 contains 14 residues. Germline V lookup: CDR1 LGHDT, CDR2 YNNKEL (reference sequence). The CDR3, as DNA: TGTGCCAGCAGCCAACAAGGGGGGACTGGTGAAGCTTTCTTT. This codes for CASSQQGGTGEAFF.

V is TRBV7-3 and J is TRBJ1-1; D is possibly TRBD1 (5 bases). Trimming removed 5 bases from V and 5 bases from J, with 21 bases in between. Germline V CDR1 and CDR2: SGHTA, FQGTGA. The CDR3 totals 16 residues. The CDR3 DNA follows: TGTGCCAGCAGCGCCGAGGGACCGACGATGGATACTGAAGCTTTCTTT. As protein: CASSAEGPTMDTEAFF.

The chain carries TRBV30 and TRBJ2-7; 9 bases fit TRBD1. Trimming removed 8 bases from V and 1 base from J; junction bases left unmatched: 3. The CDR3 sequence is 12 residues long. Germline V gene data show CDR1 as GTSNPN and CDR2 as SVGIG (reference sequence). The CDR3 here is CAGTGSSYEQYF. The CDR3 DNA follows: TGTGCCGGGACAGGGTCTTCCTACGAGCAGTACTTC.

This rearrangement joins TRBV25-1 to TRBJ1-1; tentatively, D is TRBD1 (5 bases). CDR3 length: 14 residues. The germline V gene encodes CDR1 MGHDK and CDR2 SYGVNS. With 3 bases removed from V and 2 bases from J, the gap between germline ends came to 10 bases. CDR3 sequence reads: CASSDDSLNTEAFF. The CDR3 DNA is TGTGCCAGCAGTGACGACAGTCTCAACACTGAAGCTTTCTTT.

The rearrangement joins TRBV5-4 to TRBJ1-3; D uncertain. CDR1 is SGHNT and CDR2 is YYREEE in the germline V gene (reference sequence). The CDR3 is 14 residues long. The V end lost 4 bases, the J end lost 0 bases, and 8 bases lay between the germline ends. In nucleotides, the CDR3 is TGTGCCAGCAGCGAGAGCTACTCTGGAAACACCATATATTTT. Residues: CASSESYSGNTIYF.

V gene TRBV9 combines with J gene TRBJ1-1; D is ambiguous. Per the germline V gene, CDR1 is SGDLS and CDR2 is YYNGEE. V lost 4 bases and J 2 bases, leaving 9 bases between the germline ends. The CDR3 runs to 13 residues. CDR3 DNA: TGTGCCAGCAGCCCAGGTGGTAACACTGAAGCTTTCTTT. The encoded protein is CASSPGGNTEAFF.